The T cell receptor (beta chain) described here comes from a study of T-cell memory formation after mild COVID-19. Libraries for TCRalpha and TCRbeta carried sample barcodes and unique molecular identifiers via 5'RACE. One entry per CDR3 protein, called by TCRdb with MiXCR from the 5' RACE reads. This table has approximately 350,000 distinct CDR3 sequences, 25% to 30% appearing once. About this clonotype: Its antigen is currently unknown.

Broader study findings: Clones that contracted from day 15 to 85 were balanced CD4/CD8, while later expanders leaned CD4+.

The length of the CDR3 is 18 residues. Trimming left V 1 base short and J 0 bases short, with 17 bases between. Germline assignment: CDR1 SGHRS and CDR2 YFSETQ. This sequence originates from an adult woman who had mild COVID-19 (a few samples of this study predate the infection). Cell type and time point are not known. Sequenced sample: PBMCs or a T cell subset sorted from them (not recorded which). The V gene is TRBV5-1, the J gene TRBJ1-3, with D unresolved. CDR3 nucleotide sequence: TGCGCCAGCAGCTTGCTCCCGTCGTGGCAAACCTCTGGAAACACCATATATTTT. It encodes CASSLLPSWQTSGNTIYF. Drawing the rest from reference TRBV5-1 and TRBJ1-3, the complete variable domain is KAGVTQTPRYLIKTRGQQVTLSCSPISGHRSVSWYQQTPGQGLQFLFEYFSETQRNKGNFPGRFSGRQFSNSRSEMNVSTLELGDSALYLCASSLLPSWQTSGNTIYFGEGSWLTVV.